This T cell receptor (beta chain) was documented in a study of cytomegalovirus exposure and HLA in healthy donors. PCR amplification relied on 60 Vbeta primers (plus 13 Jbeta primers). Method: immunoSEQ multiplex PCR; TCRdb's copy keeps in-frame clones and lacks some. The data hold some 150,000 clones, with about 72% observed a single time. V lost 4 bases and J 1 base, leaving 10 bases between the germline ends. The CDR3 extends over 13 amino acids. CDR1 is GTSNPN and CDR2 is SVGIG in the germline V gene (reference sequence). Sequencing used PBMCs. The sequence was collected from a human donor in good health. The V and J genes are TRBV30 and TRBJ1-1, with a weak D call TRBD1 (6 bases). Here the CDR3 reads CAWKAGANTEAFF. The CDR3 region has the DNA TGTGCCTGGAAGGCAGGGGCGAACACTGAAGCTTTCTTT.